Shown below are 26 T cell receptor beta chains from a single sample sequenced in a study of cytomegalovirus exposure and HLA in healthy donors (dated by TCRdb to about 2017). The method was the immunoSEQ multiplex PCR assay. The multiplex PCR relied on a mix of 60 forward primers for TCR Vbeta segments and 13 reverse primers for TCR Jbeta segments. TCRdb carries this immuneACCESS record with in-frame sequences only. Its versions omit some clonotypes, under half of them owing to an unresolved V gene in the studies checked, with the rest unexplained. The sample records roughly 220,000 clones, 65% to 85% of which are singletons. Around 2.8% of the sample belongs to the ten largest clones. The sequencing sample was made of PBMCs. These receptors were taken from a man between 25 and 39 years old in good health and CMV-seronegative.

With regard to this clone: Relative to the germline gene, one junction end is altered; a read error may explain this. This chain connects TRBV7-9 to TRBJ1-1; 7 bases are shared with TRBD1. Per the germline V gene, CDR1 is SEHNR and CDR2 is FQNEAQ (reference sequence). The CDR3 consists of 15 residues. CDR3 bases: TGTTCCAGCATTCCTCAGGGGGGCGGCGGGTCTGAAGCTTTCTTT. It yields the protein CSSIPQGGGGSEAFF.

Written as DNA, the CDR3 is TGTGCCAGTCAAACTACAGGCGGTCCGAGCTCCTACAATGAGCAGTTCTTC. It codes for CASQTTGGPSSYNEQFF. The rearrangement uses TRBV18 and TRBJ2-1; possibly TRBD1 for D (5 bases). The V end lost 9 bases, the J end lost 0 bases, and 21 bases lay between the germline ends. CDR1 is KGHSH, CDR2 LQKENI, per germline. The CDR3 extends over 17 amino acids.

This chain uses TRBV7-8 with TRBJ1-2, with 7 bases lining up with TRBD1. Germline V gene sequence: CDR1 SGHVS, CDR2 FQNEAQ. Unmatched junction bases numbered 8, after V lost 2 bases and J lost 2 bases. The CDR3 spans 16 residues. The CDR3 DNA sequence: TGTGCCAGCAGCTTAACAGGGGTCAAGTTAAACTATGGCTACACCTTC. Amino acid sequence: CASSLTGVKLNYGYTF.

The gene calls are TRBV9 and TRBJ1-3; 9 nucleotides line up with TRBD1. The ends lost 4 bases at V and 2 bases at J; junction bases unmatched: 7. CDR3 size: 16 residues. CDR1 is SGDLS, CDR2 YYNGEE, per germline. The CDR3 bases are TGTGCCAGCAGCCCCGGGGACAGGGCGGCTGGAAACACCATATATTTT. Translated: CASSPGDRAAGNTIYF.

The V and J genes are TRBV6-1 and TRBJ1-5, with a tentative D call TRBD1 (6 bases). The CDR3 runs to 16 residues. Germline V gene lookup returns CDR1 MNHNS and CDR2 SASEGT. Trimming removed 3 bases at V and 0 bases at J, with 12 bases between. The CDR3 DNA sequence: TGTGCCAGCAGTGAGGGGACATACTATAGCAATCAGCCCCAGCATTTT. It yields the protein CASSEGTYYSNQPQHF.

This sequence joins TRBV5-1 and TRBJ1-4; 7 nucleotides match TRBD1. Unmatched junction bases numbered 6, after V lost 0 bases and J lost 4 bases. CDR1 SGHRS and CDR2 YFSETQ come from the germline V gene. The CDR3 is 16 residues long. The CDR3 DNA sequence: TGCGCCAGCAGCTTGGAAGAAGGGACAGTTAATGAAAAACTGTTTTTT. Its protein product is CASSLEEGTVNEKLFF.

The chain recombines TRBV15 with TRBJ2-3; TRBD2 is a possible D gene (5 bases). The CDR3 length is 16 residues. Between the trimmed V and J ends, which lost 0 bases and 4 bases, there was a span of 14 bases. CDR1 is LNHNV, CDR2 YYDKDF, per germline (reference sequence). CDR3: CATSRDHLGAPDTQYF. The CDR3, as DNA: TGTGCCACCAGCAGAGATCATCTGGGAGCCCCAGATACGCAGTATTTT.

The rearrangement links TRBV7-2 to TRBJ2-2; tentative D call: TRBD2 (6 bases). The CDR3 extends over 13 amino acids. Germline-derived CDR1 and CDR2 are SGHTA and FQGNSA. V was trimmed by 3 bases and J by 4 bases, leaving 6 bases between them. The CDR3 reads CASSFGGTGELFF. In DNA, the CDR3 is TGTGCCAGCAGCTTCGGGGGCACCGGGGAGCTGTTTTTT.

The CDR3 region is CASSLTGGADYGYTF. The DNA for the CDR3 is TGTGCCAGCAGCTTGACAGGGGGTGCCGACTATGGCTACACCTTC. The chain recombines TRBV7-9 with TRBJ1-2; TRBD1 matches 9 bases. The V and J ends lost 3 bases and 3 bases, in that order; junction bases with no gene match: 5. Germline V gives CDR1 SEHNR, CDR2 FQNEAQ (reference sequence). This CDR3 spans 15 amino acids.

V usage is TRBV7-9 and J usage is TRBJ1-1, with D possibly being TRBD1 (6 bases). V dropped 5 bases and J dropped 1 base, with 8 bases sitting between them. This CDR3 contains 13 residues. Germline CDR1 and CDR2: SEHNR and FQNEAQ (reference sequence). CDR3 protein: CASSPGENTEAFF. The CDR3 bases are TGTGCCAGCAGCCCAGGGGAGAACACTGAAGCTTTCTTT.

The chain combines TRBV5-1 with TRBJ1-4; no firm D call. Trimming left V 2 bases short and J 8 bases short, with 7 bases between. The germline V gene has CDR1 SGHRS and CDR2 YFSETQ. The CDR3 loop spans 12 amino acids. The CDR3 sequence is CASSFDSEKLFF. In DNA form, the CDR3 reads TGCGCCAGCAGCTTTGACTCCGAAAAACTGTTTTTT.

The V call is TRBV28, the J call TRBJ1-1; unclear D gene. Between the trimmed V and J ends, which lost 3 bases and 7 bases, there was a span of 12 bases. The germline CDR1 and CDR2 sequences are MDHEN and SYDVKM. This CDR3 comprises 13 residues. The CDR3 DNA reads as TGTGCCAGCAGTTTGGGAGGTCCTAATGAAGCTTTCTTT. It yields the protein CASSLGGPNEAFF.

The chain has TRBV7-9 and TRBJ2-7; maybe TRBD1 (6 bases). The CDR3 is made up of 13 amino acids. Trimming shortened V by 4 bases and J by 3 bases, and 10 bases separated the two germline ends. The germline V gene encodes CDR1 SEHNR and CDR2 FQNEAQ (reference sequence). CDR3 residues: CASSYKDSYEQYF. DNA of the CDR3: TGTGCCAGCAGCTATAAGGACAGCTACGAGCAGTACTTC. The full variable domain, completed using reference TRBV7-9 and TRBJ2-7, is DTGVSQNPRHKITKRGQNVTFRCDPISEHNRLYWYRQTLGQGPEFLTYFQNEAQLEKSRLLSDRFSAERPKGSFSTLEIQRTEQGDSAMYLCASSYKDSYEQYFGPGTRLTVT.

This clone was observed a handful of times. The chain is built from TRBV13 and TRBJ2-5; 12 positions match TRBD2. The junction had 0 bases not matched to a gene; V was cut back by 2 bases and J by 2 bases. Looked up from germline, CDR1 is PRHDT and CDR2 is FYEKMQ (reference sequence). The CDR3 has 15 residues. The CDR3 loop reads CASSLLAGGQETQYF. The CDR3 bases are TGTGCCAGCAGCTTACTAGCGGGGGGGCAAGAGACCCAGTACTTC. Supplemented by reference TRBV13 and TRBJ2-5, the full variable domain reads AAGVIQSPRHLIKEKRETATLKCYPIPRHDTVYWYQQGPGQDPQFLISFYEKMQSDKGSIPDRFSAQQFSDYHSELNMSSLELGDSALYFCASSLLAGGQETQYFGPGTRLLVL.

A note on this clone: One end of the junction is discordant with germline, which a read error may explain. CDR3: CASSLEGSGASVLTF. The CDR3 nucleotides read TGTGCCAGCAGCTTGGAGGGATCTGGGGCCAGCGTCCTGACTTTC. The chain links TRBV5-4 to TRBJ2-6; a weak D match, TRBD1 (5 bases). From germline, CDR1 is SGHNT and CDR2 YYREEE (reference sequence). The CDR3 length is 15 residues.

V gene TRBV10-3 combines with J gene TRBJ2-1; D may be TRBD2 (6 bases). CDR1 and CDR2 (germline): ENHRY, SYGVKD. This CDR3 has 14 residues. Trimming shortened V by 3 bases and J by 3 bases, and 9 bases separated the two germline ends. The CDR3 loop reads CAISEGTHYNEQFF. In nucleotides, the CDR3 is TGTGCCATCAGTGAAGGGACTCACTACAATGAGCAGTTCTTC.

This chain joins TRBV5-1 and TRBJ2-3; the match to TRBD1 covers 7 bases. V dropped 1 base and J dropped 1; count of bases not matched to a gene: 6. Looked up from germline, CDR1 is SGHRS and CDR2 is YFSETQ. This CDR3 spans 16 amino acids. CDR3 sequence reads: CASSLQQGFGTDTQYF. The CDR3 nucleotides read TGCGCCAGCAGCTTGCAACAGGGGTTCGGCACAGATACGCAGTATTTT.

This clone has only one observation. The chain uses TRBV9 and TRBJ2-3, with D uncertain. The CDR3 is 13 amino acids. CDR1 is SGDLS, CDR2 YYNGEE, per germline. The V gene lost 3 bases and the J gene lost 1 base, with 6 bases spanning the gap. The CDR3 bases are TGTGCCAGCAGCGAACGGGGCACAGATACGCAGTATTTT. The encoded protein is CASSERGTDTQYF.

The V gene is TRBV29-1, the J gene TRBJ2-1; weak D call: TRBD2 (6 bases). CDR1 and CDR2 (germline): SQVTM, ANQGSEA. The CDR3 has 15 amino acids. V lost 5 bases, J lost 5 bases, and 19 bases lay in between. In nucleotides, the CDR3 is TGCAGCGTTTCCCCGGGGAGGTCTGACGACAATGAGCAGTTCTTC. Its protein product is CSVSPGRSDDNEQFF.

The rearrangement joins TRBV28 to TRBJ1-6; no clear D. V lost 5 bases to trimming and J lost 0 bases, with 5 bases between them. The CDR3 has 14 residues. Germline V gives CDR1 MDHEN, CDR2 SYDVKM. In DNA, the CDR3 is TGTGCCAGCAGTCCGAGCTCCTATAATTCACCCCTCCACTTT. It codes for CASSPSSYNSPLHF.

The chain links TRBV25-1 to TRBJ2-3, with 8 bases identical to TRBD2. This CDR3 has 15 residues. Germline V CDR1 and CDR2: MGHDK, SYGVNS. J lost 4 bases, V lost 5 bases, and 8 bases had no gene match. The CDR3 bases are TGTGCCAGCAGTCTACTCGGGCGGGAGGCAGATACGCAGTATTTT. This encodes CASSLLGREADTQYF.

The chain joins TRBV28 to TRBJ2-7, with 10 bases matching TRBD2. Germline values: CDR1 MDHEN, CDR2 SYDVKM. CDR3 length: 17 amino acids. Trimming took 4 bases from V and 0 from J; bases not matched to a gene: 9. In DNA form, the CDR3 reads TGTGCCAGCAGTTATTATAGCGGGGGGACAAGCTCCTACGAGCAGTACTTC. Amino acids: CASSYYSGGTSSYEQYF.

The V gene is TRBV5-6, the J gene TRBJ1-6; D may be TRBD1 (6 bases). This CDR3 comprises 16 residues. Trimming shortened V by 0 bases and J by 5 bases, and 12 bases separated the two germline ends. Germline V gene data show CDR1 as SGHDT and CDR2 as YYEEEE. CDR3 nucleotide sequence: TGTGCCAGCAGCTTGGAAAGGGGGAATAATAATTCACCCCTCCACTTT. Protein: CASSLERGNNNSPLHF.

The genes are TRBV5-6 and TRBJ2-7; D possibly corresponds to TRBD1 (6 bases). Germline CDR1 reads SGHDT; CDR2 reads YYEEEE. V was shortened by 5 bases and J by 3 bases, with 15 bases between the two germline ends. The CDR3 length is 14 residues. The CDR3 protein is CASSRSGVLYEQYF. The CDR3 DNA is TGTGCCAGCAGTCGTTCAGGGGTCCTCTACGAGCAGTACTTC.

The gene calls are TRBV2 and TRBJ2-1, with D hard to call. The V gene's germline CDR1 is SNHLY and CDR2 FYNNEI. Trimming left V 6 bases short and J 9 bases short, with 12 bases between. This CDR3 has 12 amino acids. Written as DNA, the CDR3 is TGTGCCAGCAGCCCCGAGACTGGTGAGCAGTTCTTC. Protein: CASSPETGEQFF.

The chain couples TRBV7-8 to TRBJ2-1, with D perhaps TRBD1 (6 bases). The CDR3 is 14 amino acids. V was pared by 1 base and J by 5 bases, with 9 bases between. Germline V gives CDR1 SGHVS, CDR2 FQNEAQ. This CDR3 reads CASSLDRVNNEQFF. The CDR3 nucleotides are TGTGCCAGCAGCTTAGACAGGGTCAACAATGAGCAGTTCTTC.